A selection of T cell receptor beta chains follows, all from one sample in a study of T cells after posttransplantation cyclophosphamide. Sequenced by immunoSEQ multiplex PCR; TCRdb stores in-frame clones only, minus some. The sample holds approximately 32,000 clones; approximately 90% are singletons and the top ten take under 15%. Sequencing was done on a sample of PBMCs. These receptors were obtained from a middle-aged woman with a blood cancer, CMV-positive, and with a related stem cell donor. Each CDR3 is given with its conserved first and last residue. The D gene is left open where the match is weak. The size entry is marked missing in some rows and otherwise reads once, few, many or a size class.

>NA|NA|TRBJ2-1|TRBV5-1
CASSLGASANNEQFF
TGCGCCAGCAGCTTGGGTGCTAGCGCCAACAATGAGCAGTTCTTC
>once|NA|TRBJ2-1|TRBV2
CASRDTRRVQFF
TGTGCCAGCAGAGATACGCGCAGGGTGCAGTTCTTC
>NA|NA|TRBJ2-4|TRBV19
CASSATGKGAKNIQYF
TGTGCCAGTAGTGCCACAGGGAAAGGAGCCAAAAACATTCAGTACTTC
>NA|NA|TRBJ1-1|TRBV4-1
CASSQDSARQVLNTEAFF
TGCGCCAGCAGCCAAGATTCGGCAAGACAAGTCCTGAACACTGAAGCTTTCTTT
>NA|TRBD1|TRBJ2-6|TRBV19
CASSSPGQGGTGANVLTF
TGTGCCAGTAGCTCTCCGGGACAGGGAGGAACTGGGGCCAACGTCCTGACTTTC
>few|NA|TRBJ1-1|TRBV19
CASSIGSAEAFF
TGTGCCAGTAGTATAGGGAGCGCTGAAGCTTTCTTT
>NA|NA|TRBJ1-2|TRBV7-3
CASSSGPNYGYTF
TGTGCCAGCAGCTCAGGGCCGAACTATGGCTACACCTTC
>NA|NA|TRBJ1-6|TRBV6-5
CASSYPQRNSPLHF
TGTGCCAGCAGTTACCCCCAGAGGAATTCACCCCTCCACTTT
>NA|TRBD1|TRBJ2-4|TRBV7-9
CASSFAGTENIQYF
TGTGCCAGCAGCTTCGCCGGGACAGAAAACATTCAGTACTTC
>few|TRBD2|TRBJ2-3|TRBV6-5
CASSLRLAGGIDTQYF
TGTGCCAGCAGTTTGCGACTAGCGGGGGGCATAGATACGCAGTATTTT
>NA|TRBD1|TRBJ2-7|TRBV6-1
CASMGTGGRTYEQYF
TGTGCCAGCATGGGAACAGGGGGACGGACCTACGAGCAGTACTTC
>NA|TRBD2|TRBJ2-2|TRBV7-7
CASSLEAGANTGELFF
TGTGCTAGCAGCTTAGAGGCGGGGGCGAACACCGGGGAGCTGTTTTTT
>NA|TRBD1|TRBJ1-3|TRBV28
CASSKTGLVGNTIYF
TGTGCCAGCAGCAAGACAGGGTTGGTTGGAAACACCATATATTTT
>few|TRBD1|TRBJ1-2|TRBV7-2
CASSLGQGDSYGYTF
TGTGCCAGCAGCTTGGGACAGGGGGATTCCTATGGCTACACCTTC
>NA|TRBD2|TRBJ2-3|TRBV4-2
CASSQRAGASTDTQYF
TGTGCCAGCAGCCAGAGAGCGGGGGCTAGCACAGATACGCAGTATTTT
>NA|TRBD1|TRBJ1-2|TRBV27
CASSYDGTANYGYTF
TGTGCCAGCAGTTATGACGGGACAGCTAACTATGGCTACACCTTC
>once|NA|TRBJ2-7|TRBV12-5
CASGFQGNEQYF
TGTGCTAGTGGTTTTCAGGGCAACGAGCAGTACTTC
>NA|NA|TRBJ2-7|TRBV10-1
CASSDGYEQYF
TGCGCCAGCAGTGACGGGTACGAGCAGTACTTC
>NA|TRBD1|TRBJ1-5|TRBV2
CASSRDSGVSNQPQHF
TGTGCCAGCAGTCGGGACAGCGGAGTAAGCAATCAGCCCCAGCATTTT
>once|NA|TRBJ2-7|TRBV5-1
CASSLGHKSYEQYF
TGCGCCAGCAGCTTAGGACATAAGTCCTACGAGCAGTACTTC
>few|NA|TRBJ1-1|TRBV4-3
CASSPREVAEAFF
TGCGCCAGCAGCCCTCGGGAAGTTGCTGAAGCTTTCTTT
>NA|TRBD1|TRBJ1-2|TRBV7-8
CASTLTGSYGYTF
TGTGCCAGCACCCTGACAGGGAGCTATGGCTACACCTTC
>NA|NA|TRBJ2-5|TRBV21-1
CASSIAGRETQYF
TGTGCCAGCAGCATTGCGGGACGAGAGACCCAGTACTTC
>NA|TRBD2|TRBJ2-1|TRBV5-1
CASSGGLAGGPYEQFF
TGCGCCAGCAGCGGCGGCCTAGCGGGGGGGCCCTATGAGCAGTTCTTC
>NA|NA|TRBJ2-7|TRBV5-4
CASSLGQARDEQYF
TGTGCCAGCAGCTTGGGACAGGCAAGGGACGAGCAGTACTTC
>NA|NA|TRBJ2-7|TRBV4-3
CASSQRDHSYEQYF
TGCGCCAGCAGCCAGCGGGACCACTCCTACGAGCAGTACTTC